These 9 T cell receptor beta chains came from one sample sequenced in a study of T-cell reconstitution after alpha-beta-depleted transplantation in children (dated by TCRdb to the mid-2010s). The library was made by PCR. The sequencer listed for this sample is Illumina HiSeq 2500. Molecular barcoding was employed in the preparation of TCR libraries, with unique molecular identifiers being used to normalize TCRbeta repertoire quantification. Using fastp trimming at Q25 and MiXCR clonotype assembly, TCRdb reanalyzed the public sequencing data and kept in-frame beta chains. Each CDR3 protein gets just one entry, which takes the most common genes and DNA from the rows behind it. In this sample the table shows 120,000 or so distinct CDR3 sequences, over 9% of which occur a single time. The ten largest account for around 8.5% of the sample. The sample consisted of PBMCs from the stem cell graft donor, taken from the stem cell graft. All receptors derive from a human donor who donated a stem cell graft to a child with acute lymphoblastic leukemia.

There are many counts of this clonotype. The V call is TRBV20-1, the J call TRBJ1-2; tentatively, D is TRBD1 (6 bases). Trimming shortened V by 1 base and J by 4 bases, and 10 bases separated the two germline ends. The CDR3 is 13 residues long. Germline CDR1 DFQATT, CDR2 SNEGSKA (reference sequence). The CDR3 region has the DNA TGCAGTGCTAGAGCCCAGGGGTCCTATGGCTACACCTTC. As protein: CSARAQGSYGYTF.

This clonotype was recorded many times. This rearrangement joins TRBV29-1 to TRBJ2-5, with 9 bases lining up with TRBD2. Trimming took 3 bases from V and 4 from J; bases not matched to a gene: 6. Germline CDR1 and CDR2: SQVTM and ANQGSEA. This CDR3 contains 14 residues. The CDR3, as DNA: TGCAGCGTTGATGGCGGGGGGGCCAGAGAGACCCAGTACTTC. This encodes CSVDGGGARETQYF.

This clonotype was seen ten or more times. The chain uses TRBV14 and TRBJ2-1; D assignment may be TRBD1 or TRBD2 (5 bases each). Germline V lookup: CDR1 SGHDN, CDR2 FVKESK. V lost 0 bases and J 0 bases, leaving 12 bases between the germline ends. The CDR3 has 17 amino acids. The CDR3 coding sequence is TGTGCCAGCAGCCAAGAGTGGGGGTTGAGCTCCTACAATGAGCAGTTCTTC. Protein sequence: CASSQEWGLSSYNEQFF.

This clonotype was detected ten times or more. V is TRBV27 and J is TRBJ2-5, with 10 bases matching TRBD1. Germline lookup yields CDR1 MNHEY and CDR2 SMNVEV (reference sequence). CDR3 length: 16 residues. V trimming: 2 bases; J trimming: 5 bases; junction bases outside the gene matches: 8. CDR3: CASSLMPGQGDETQYF. The CDR3 nucleotides are TGTGCCAGCAGTTTAATGCCAGGACAGGGGGATGAGACCCAGTACTTC.

This clonotype was observed many times. Compared with germline, one end of the junction differs, possibly owing to a read error. The V gene is TRBV7-2, the J gene TRBJ1-1, with D possibly TRBD1 on 6 matching bases. CDR1 and CDR2 (germline): SGHTA, FQGNSA. CDR3 length: 16 amino acids. The CDR3 is CASSLAGAGPLWEAFF. The DNA for the CDR3 is TGTGCCAGCAGCCTAGCGGGGGCAGGGCCTCTTTGGGAAGCTTTCTTT.

This clonotype was seen at least ten times. The chain uses TRBV28 and TRBJ2-2; D gene ambiguous. V shed 4 bases and J shed 4 bases, with 10 bases lying between them. CDR3 length equals 14 residues. Per germline, CDR1 MDHEN and CDR2 SYDVKM. The CDR3, as DNA: TGTGCCAGCAGTTACCGACACCTCACCGGGGAGCTGTTTTTT. This translates into CASSYRHLTGELFF.

This clonotype was recorded many times. This rearrangement joins TRBV3-1 to TRBJ1-2; no definite D call. Trimming pared 4 bases from V and 0 bases from J, leaving 12 bases between. Germline V gene sequence: CDR1 LGHDT, CDR2 YNNKEL (reference sequence). CDR3 length: 15 amino acids. The CDR3 loop is CASSPWGAANYGYTF. CDR3 DNA: TGTGCCAGCAGCCCCTGGGGAGCAGCTAACTATGGCTACACCTTC.

The rearrangement joins TRBV9 to TRBJ2-3; TRBD2 is a possible D gene (6 bases). The CDR3 loop spans 15 amino acids. Trimming removed 0 bases from V and 1 base from J, with 9 bases in between. Germline V gene data show CDR1 as SGDLS and CDR2 as YYNGEE. CDR3 loop: CASSVDGGGTDTQYF. The CDR3 region has the DNA TGTGCCAGCAGCGTAGATGGCGGGGGCACAGATACGCAGTATTTT.

This clonotype was counted many times. The V gene is TRBV5-1, the J gene TRBJ1-1; possible D gene TRBD1, 6 bases. Germline V gene lookup returns CDR1 SGHRS and CDR2 YFSETQ. V was shortened by 4 bases and J by 4 bases, with 17 bases between the two germline ends. This CDR3 is built from 15 residues. CDR3 protein: CASSIMAGESTEAFF. The CDR3 bases are TGCGCCAGCAGCATTATGGCAGGGGAGAGCACTGAAGCTTTCTTT. The variable domain in full, completed from reference TRBV5-1 and TRBJ1-1, reads KAGVTQTPRYLIKTRGQQVTLSCSPISGHRSVSWYQQTPGQGLQFLFEYFSETQRNKGNFPGRFSGRQFSNSRSEMNVSTLELGDSALYLCASSIMAGESTEAFFGQGTRLTVV.